This T cell receptor beta chain was found in a study of T-cell memory formation after mild COVID-19. TCRdb itself ran the 5' RACE reads through MiXCR, one entry per CDR3 protein. The table lists around 470,000 distinct CDR3 sequences, 20% of them singletons. The CDR3 runs to 11 residues. The J segment lost 6 bases and the V segment lost 6 bases, leaving 0 bases of the junction unmatched. Germline CDR1 and CDR2: SQVTM and ANQGSEA. V usage is TRBV29-1 and J usage is TRBJ2-2; TRBD1 agrees at 8 bases. The sample was PBMCs or a T cell subset sorted from them (not recorded which). This receptor was identified in an adult woman who had mild COVID-19 (a few samples of this study predate the infection). Cell type and time point are not known. The CDR3 sequence is CSVQGAGELFF. The CDR3, as DNA: TGCAGCGTACAGGGGGCCGGGGAGCTGTTTTTT.